This T cell receptor beta chain is from a study of beta chain features in type 1 diabetes. Comments on this clone: No antigen is known for it.

Notes on the study in general: Researchers report that Type 1 diabetes patients had moderately but significantly shorter TCRB CDR3s across all four CD4+ subsets. PCR, the amplification step, might favor shorter templates, equally in patients and controls.

CD4+ naive, central memory, regulatory and stem cell-like memory subsets were isolated by sorting on CD45RO/CCR7/CD25/CD127/CD95/CD27. Isolated RNA was reverse transcribed in full, so expressed TCRB transcripts were sequenced. Libraries were prepared by immunoSEQ multiplex PCR; TCRdb keeps only in-frame clonotypes and omits some of them. The sample has 240,000 or so clones, more than 65% seen once; the top ten hold 0.053%. Trimming took 4 bases from V and 3 from J; bases not matched to a gene: 4. CDR3 length: 14 residues. The chain is built from TRBV23-1 and TRBJ2-7; 9 nucleotides agree with TRBD1. TRBV23-1 is reported as an ORF; its role is uncertain. The sample comprised naive CD4+ T cells from blood. The receptor was isolated from a man aged 25-45 years in good health. As DNA, the CDR3 is TGCGCCAGCAGTCTCGGGACAGGGAACTACGAGCAGTACTTC. Residues: CASSLGTGNYEQYF.